Shown below are 28 T cell receptor beta chains from a single sample sequenced in a study of T and B cells in COVID-19 patients. BIOMED2 TRB-A/B primer pools were used in multiplex TRB PCR. TCRdb analysed the multiplex PCR reads with MiXCR anew, one entry per CDR3 protein. Among about 570 distinct CDR3 sequences listed, approximately 23% were seen once. TRB was amplified from around 250-500 ng of blood genomic DNA. Material for sequencing was blood. Receptors originate from a human donor with active COVID-19.

In this sample, this clonotype is medium-sized. This chain uses TRBV7-9 with TRBJ2-7; D call uncertain. The V gene lost 5 bases and the J gene lost 7 bases, with 15 bases spanning the gap. The CDR3 has 13 amino acids. Germline CDR1 SEHNR, CDR2 FQNEAQ (reference sequence). The CDR3 DNA reads as TGTGCCAGCAGCCACCCCAGTAACGGGGAGCAGTACTTC. It is translated as CASSHPSNGEQYF.

In this sample, this clonotype is medium-sized. The chain carries TRBV12-3 or TRBV12-4 and TRBJ1-4, with 8 bases that match TRBD1. CDR3 length: 13 residues. V was clipped by 6 bases and J by 8 bases; unmatched bases: 5. The CDR3 DNA sequence: TGTGCCAGCAGCCATTACAGGGGGGAAAAACTGTTTTTT. Protein product: CASSHYRGEKLFF.

Only a few counts were recorded for this clonotype. The chain couples TRBV28 to TRBJ2-7; no clear D. CDR1 is MDHEN, CDR2 SYDVKM, per germline. V was clipped by 5 bases and J by 0 bases, with 11 bases between them. CDR3 length: 14 residues. The CDR3 DNA reads as TGTGCCAGCAGTGGGTCAAATCCCTCCTACGAGCAGTACTTC. As protein: CASSGSNPSYEQYF.

This clonotype was seen a few times. The chain uses TRBV11-2 and TRBJ2-5; 10 bases line up with TRBD2. Germline CDR1 and CDR2: SGHAT and FQNNGV. CDR3 length equals 18 residues. Unmatched junction bases numbered 10, after V lost 3 bases and J lost 0 bases. In DNA, the CDR3 is TGTGCCAGCAGCTTTGGGCTAGCGGGAGCCACGTACCAAGAGACCCAGTACTTC. Residues: CASSFGLAGATYQETQYF.

The chain couples TRBV10-1 to TRBJ2-7; 9 nucleotides agree with TRBD1. In germline, CDR1 is WNHNN, CDR2 SYGVQD (reference sequence). V was clipped by 9 bases and J by 2 bases; unmatched bases: 23. CDR3 size: 19 residues. CDR3: CASIFRTGAAPFHPYEQYF. CDR3 nucleotide sequence: TGCGCCAGTATTTTTCGGACAGGGGCCGCTCCATTCCATCCCTACGAGCAGTACTTC.

This clonotype is categorized as medium-sized. The V call is TRBV27, the J call TRBJ1-1; no clear D gene. Trimming left V 6 bases short and J 4 bases short, with 12 bases between. The CDR3 loop spans 13 amino acids. CDR1 and CDR2 (germline): MNHEY, SMNVEV (reference sequence). CDR3 in amino acids: CASRISWSTEAFF. The DNA of the CDR3 is TGTGCCAGCAGAATAAGCTGGAGCACTGAAGCTTTCTTT.

Notes on this clonotype: The conserved phenylalanine or tryptophan is not found at the CDR3 terminus, so this likely reflects a read error. The DNA is left out, because the CDR3 cannot be placed on it with certainty; the CDR3 is given as TCRdb lists it. The chain has TRBV12-3 or TRBV12-4 and TRBJ1-1; no check of the table's D call, TRBD1, against the DNA was made. The CDR3 is 13 residues long, counting both termini. The CDR3: CASSVYRGTEDCG.

By proportion, this clonotype is large. V gene TRBV15 combines with J gene TRBJ1-2; D is undetermined. Germline-derived CDR1 and CDR2 are LNHNV and YYDKDF (reference sequence). V was trimmed by 1 base and J by 6 bases, leaving 12 bases between them. This CDR3 has 14 residues. CDR3 coding DNA: TGTGCCACCAGCAGAGGAGAGGAGGTCGATGGCTACACCTTC. It codes for CATSRGEEVDGYTF.

This clonotype is large by share. The chain links TRBV19 to TRBJ1-1; 9 nucleotides match TRBD1. The V and J ends lost 4 bases and 7 bases, in that order; junction bases with no gene match: 16. CDR3 length: 17 amino acids. From germline, CDR1 is LNHDA and CDR2 SQIVND (reference sequence). Here the CDR3 DNA reads TGTGCCAGTAGTACGATACTACCGGGACAGGGAATACATGAAGCTTTCTTT. Its protein is CASSTILPGQGIHEAFF.

This clonotype is labeled as large. The genes are TRBV6-6 and TRBJ2-1; tentatively, D is TRBD1 (6 bases). The CDR3 covers 12 residues. Per the germline V gene, CDR1 is MNHNY and CDR2 is SVGAGI (reference sequence). Trimming left V 5 bases short and J 9 bases short, with 11 bases between. CDR3 amino acids: CASSDTGSEQFF. The CDR3 coding sequence is TGTGCCAGCAGTGATACAGGGAGTGAGCAGTTCTTC.

In its sample, this clonotype ranks as large. The chain is built from TRBV5-4 and TRBJ1-4; no clear D. CDR1 is SGHNT and CDR2 is YYREEE in the germline V gene (reference sequence). Trimming shortened V by 3 bases and J by 8 bases, and 14 bases separated the two germline ends. The CDR3 is made up of 14 amino acids. The CDR3 region is CASSSASLGEKLFF. CDR3 DNA: TGTGCCAGCAGCTCGGCATCCCTCGGGGAAAAACTGTTTTTT.

This clonotype is labeled as medium-sized. This chain joins TRBV6-2 or TRBV6-3 and TRBJ1-2; a possible D gene is TRBD1 (5 bases). Germline V gene sequence: CDR1 MNHEY, CDR2 SVGEGT. The CDR3 has 15 amino acids. Trimming pared 6 bases from V and 4 bases from J, leaving 18 bases between. The CDR3 bases are TGTGCCAGCAGGACCGCTCGGGGGGAAATCTATGGCTACACCTTC. Protein: CASRTARGEIYGYTF.

This clonotype is medium-sized within its sample. The V gene is TRBV6-4, the J gene TRBJ2-3; possibly TRBD1 or TRBD2 for D (5 bases each). With 1 base removed from V and 3 bases from J, the gap between germline ends came to 11 bases. Looked up from germline, CDR1 is MRHNA and CDR2 is SNTAGT. The CDR3 totals 15 residues. CDR3 nucleotides: TGTGCCAGCAGTGACTTAGGGGACGAGACAGATACGCAGTATTTT. Its protein product is CASSDLGDETDTQYF.

Regarding this clonotype: Germline is not matched at one junction end, which may reflect a read error. V and J are TRBV28 and TRBJ2-3; weak D call: TRBD2 (5 bases). Germline V gene sequence: CDR1 MDHEN, CDR2 SYDVKM. The CDR3 extends over 15 amino acids. The CDR3 DNA follows: TGTGCCAGCAGTTTCGTAACTAGTGTCTCAGATATGCAGTATTTT. Its protein is CASSFVTSVSDMQYF.

The rearrangement uses TRBV5-6 and TRBJ2-3; 16 bases align to TRBD2. The V gene's germline CDR1 is SGHDT and CDR2 YYEEEE. The CDR3 spans 19 residues. V lost 5 bases to trimming and J lost 4 bases; unmatched junction nucleotides: 13. This CDR3 reads CASRLGLAGGPGYSDTQYF. CDR3 nucleotide sequence: TGTGCCAGCAGGCTGGGACTAGCGGGGGGGCCGGGATATTCAGATACGCAGTATTTT.

This chain joins TRBV19 and TRBJ2-3; 14 bases fit TRBD2. Germline V CDR1 and CDR2: LNHDA, SQIVND (reference sequence). CDR3 length: 15 amino acids. The ends lost 6 bases at V and 5 bases at J; junction bases unmatched: 4. CDR3 in amino acids: CASSPGLAGGDTQYF. CDR3 in DNA: TGTGCCAGTAGCCCAGGACTAGCGGGAGGAGATACGCAGTATTTT.

This clonotype was seen only a few times. V usage is TRBV12-3 or TRBV12-4 and J usage is TRBJ1-5; tentatively, D is TRBD1 (6 bases). The CDR3 runs 14 residues. Between the trimmed V and J ends, which lost 3 bases and 5 bases, there was a span of 11 bases. In nucleotides, the CDR3 is TGTGCCAGCAGTTTGTGGGGGCTCCATCAGCCCCAGCATTTT. Translation gives CASSLWGLHQPQHF.

By its share, this clonotype is large. The V call is TRBV6-2 or TRBV6-3, the J call TRBJ2-3, with D unclear. The CDR3 sequence is 13 residues long. Germline CDR1 and CDR2: MNHEY and SVGEGT. Between the trimmed V and J ends, which lost 2 bases and 4 bases, there was a span of 7 bases. CDR3 protein: CASSYGEADTQYF. The CDR3 DNA follows: TGTGCCAGCAGTTACGGTGAGGCAGATACGCAGTATTTT.

By sample fraction, this clonotype is large (0.1 to 1%). V gene TRBV19 combines with J gene TRBJ1-4; D may be TRBD1 (6 bases). The V gene's germline CDR1 is LNHDA and CDR2 SQIVND (reference sequence). The CDR3 consists of 15 residues. V was clipped by 8 bases and J by 5 bases, with 18 bases between them. The CDR3 sequence: CASRTRGGSNEKLFF. The CDR3 DNA is TGTGCCAGTCGAACAAGGGGGGGCTCGAATGAAAAACTGTTTTTT.

This clonotype rates as medium-sized (0.01 to 0.1%). This chain's CDR3 is CASSLDGRSGTFDYGYTF. CDR3 nucleotides: TGTGCCAGCAGCTTAGATGGCCGCTCGGGGACCTTCGACTATGGCTACACCTTC. This chain joins TRBV11-2 and TRBJ1-2, with D possibly being TRBD1 (5 bases). CDR1 and CDR2 (germline): SGHAT, FQNNGV. The CDR3 contains 18 residues. V was trimmed by 0 bases and J by 3 bases, leaving 20 bases between them. Using reference TRBV11-2 and TRBJ1-2 for the parts outside the CDR3, the full variable domain is EAGVAQSPRYKIIEKRQSVAFWCNPISGHATLYWYQQILGQGPKLLIQFQNNGVVDDSQLPKDRFSAERLKGVDSTLKIQPAKLEDSAVYLCASSLDGRSGTFDYGYTFGSGTRLTVV.

Judged by abundance, this clonotype is large. The chain carries TRBV12-3 or TRBV12-4 and TRBJ2-3; possible D gene TRBD2, 6 bases. The length of the CDR3 is 14 residues. V lost 3 bases to trimming and J lost 6 bases, with 13 bases between them. This CDR3 is CASSFSGLWDTQYF. The CDR3 nucleotides are TGTGCCAGCAGTTTCTCGGGACTTTGGGATACGCAGTATTTT.

This clonotype is judged large. The chain is built from TRBV7-6 and TRBJ2-3, with TRBD2 matching over 7 bases. Germline V CDR1 and CDR2: SGHVS, FNYEAQ. This CDR3 is built from 15 residues. The trim removed 5 bases at V and 4 bases at J, leaving 9 bases unmatched. In DNA, the CDR3 is TGTGCCAGCAGCGAAACGGGGGGTTGGTCAGATACGCAGTATTTT. Protein sequence: CASSETGGWSDTQYF.

This clonotype is large in the sample. The V and J genes are TRBV18 and TRBJ2-7; 8 bases match TRBD1. Trimming took 3 bases from V and 2 from J; bases not matched to a gene: 3. CDR3 length: 14 amino acids. Germline V gene sequence: CDR1 KGHSH, CDR2 LQKENI. In DNA, the CDR3 is TGTGCCAGCTCACCGACGGGACAGGCCTACGAGCAGTACTTC. Protein: CASSPTGQAYEQYF.

This clonotype is large in the sample. The V and J genes are TRBV10-3 and TRBJ2-3; 10 bases map to TRBD1. Germline loops: CDR1 ENHRY, CDR2 SYGVKD. The CDR3 extends over 14 amino acids. The trim removed 11 bases at V and 4 bases at J, leaving 9 bases unmatched. This CDR3 reads CAVRQGAGADTQYF. CDR3 in DNA: TGTGCCGTCCGACAGGGGGCTGGCGCAGATACGCAGTATTTT.

In its sample, this clonotype ranks as large. This chain links TRBV6-5 with TRBJ1-2; D gene ambiguous. Trimming shortened V by 6 bases and J by 7 bases, and 15 bases separated the two germline ends. Germline CDR1 and CDR2: MNHEY and SVGAGI. CDR3 length equals 13 residues. The CDR3: CASRNRSPGGYTF. In DNA, the CDR3 is TGTGCCAGCAGGAATAGGAGTCCTGGTGGCTACACCTTC.

V gene TRBV27 combines with J gene TRBJ2-5; 9 bases line up with TRBD1. The CDR3 runs to 15 residues. The germline CDR1 and CDR2 sequences are MNHEY and SMNVEV (reference sequence). The junction had 5 bases not matched to a gene; V was cut back by 4 bases and J by 2 bases. CDR3: CASSWGTGRQETQYF. As DNA, the CDR3 is TGTGCCAGCAGTTGGGGGACAGGGAGGCAAGAGACCCAGTACTTC.

Concerning this clonotype itself: A single base separates this from a much larger clone, so it may be a read error. The CDR3 nucleotides read TGTGCCAGCAGCTTCCAAACATGGGACAATGAAAAACTGTTTTTT. As protein: CASSFQTWDNEKLFF. The V gene is TRBV9, the J gene TRBJ1-4, with D maybe TRBD1 (5 bases). The germline V gene encodes CDR1 SGDLS and CDR2 YYNGEE. Trimming took off 4 bases at V and 5 bases at J, with 15 bases between the two ends. The CDR3 contains 15 residues.

This clonotype has a handful of counts. The chain couples TRBV28 to TRBJ2-1; D call uncertain. In germline, CDR1 is MDHEN, CDR2 SYDVKM. The CDR3 runs 13 residues. The V end was cut by 6 bases, the J end by 6 bases, with 12 bases between. CDR3 sequence reads: CASSSLEANEQFF. As DNA, the CDR3 is TGTGCCAGCAGCTCCCTCGAGGCCAATGAGCAGTTCTTC.